The T cell receptor beta chain under discussion was sequenced for a study of human T cells and chemical hapten exposure. TCRdb used MiXCR to reprocess the RACE reads, holding one entry per CDR3 protein. Of some 91,000 distinct CDR3 sequences in the sample, roughly a quarter were seen once. The CDR3 has 15 residues. V was cut by 1 base and J by 2 bases, with 12 bases left in between. Germline loops: CDR1 MDHEN, CDR2 SYDVKM. Time point described: patch test 3, about 24 weeks after DPC sensitization. The treatment was: therapeutic diphenylcyclopropenone sensitization with weekly scalp DPC. The V and J genes are TRBV28 and TRBJ2-7; D is perhaps TRBD2 (6 bases). Sequenced here: whole blood, sampled in connection with sensitization to the hapten diphenylcyclopropenone (DPC). The receptor was isolated from a man in his forties or fifties with alopecia areata. Some clones in this sample may be carry-over from other donors' samples. The CDR3 bases are TGTGCCAGCAGTTTATTCGCGGGATGGCCCTACGAGCAGTACTTC. Translating it yields CASSLFAGWPYEQYF.